These T cell receptor beta chains were read from a single sample in a study of CD8 T cells in Susac syndrome. TCRdb itself ran the immunoSEQ multiplex PCR reads through MiXCR, one entry per CDR3 protein. The data show some 160,000 distinct CDR3 sequences, with roughly 95% seen just once and around 0.08% held by the top ten. Source material: CD4+ T cells from PBMCs. These receptors all come from a human donor with Susac syndrome. The CDR3 runs from the conserved cysteine through the conserved F or W. The D gene is left open where the match is weak. Size is omitted from some rows. Given values are once, few, many or a class for expanded clones.

len	d_gene	j_gene	v_gene	abundance	CDR3nt	CDR3aa
13	TRBD1	TRBJ2-7	TRBV14	once	TGTGCCAGCAGCCAATTCGACAGGGGGATCGAGTACTTC	CASSQFDRGIEYF
15	NA	TRBJ2-2	TRBV4-1	NA	TGCGCCAGCAGCCAAGGACCTTCCGACACCGGGGAGCTGTTTTTT	CASSQGPSDTGELFF
15	NA	TRBJ2-3	TRBV15	NA	TGTGCCACCAGCCAGGAGATCCTTGGGTCAGATACGCAGTATTTT	CATSQEILGSDTQYF
15	NA	TRBJ2-5	TRBV29-1	NA	TGCAGCGTATGCTTCTTAGCGGTTGATGGAGAGACCCAGTACTTC	CSVCFLAVDGETQYF
14	NA	TRBJ2-4	TRBV20-1	NA	TGCAGTGCTAGACCAGGGGAGTCCAAAAACATTCAGTACTTC	CSARPGESKNIQYF
11	NA	TRBJ1-4	TRBV7-9	NA	TGTGCCAGCTCAATCACCGAAAAACTGTTTTTT	CASSITEKLFF
15	NA	TRBJ2-2	TRBV5-4	NA	TGTGCCAGCAGCTTGGCCGGATCATGGACCGGGGAGCTGTTTTTT	CASSLAGSWTGELFF
12	TRBD1	TRBJ2-7	TRBV10-2	NA	TGCGCCAGCAGTGGGGACAGCGGATTACAGTACTTC	CASSGDSGLQYF
15	NA	TRBJ2-4	TRBV20-1	NA	TGCAGTGCTAGAGATTCGGCCGGGACCAGTCACATTCAGTACTTC	CSARDSAGTSHIQYF
15	NA	TRBJ2-4	TRBV20-1	NA	TGCAGTGCTAGAGGGGTAGGCAGGGGTTCGGACATTCAGTACTTC	CSARGVGRGSDIQYF
16	TRBD1	TRBJ2-2	TRBV24-1	NA	TGTGCCACCAGTGATATGACAGGGGGCGAGGCCGGGGAGCTGTTTTTT	CATSDMTGGEAGELFF
14	TRBD1	TRBJ1-2	TRBV12-3/TRBV12-4	NA	TGTGCCAGCAGCCTCCCGGGACAGGGTTATGGCTACACCTTC	CASSLPGQGYGYTF
13	NA	TRBJ1-1	TRBV2	once	TGTGCCAGCAGTGACCAGGGCGGCACTGAAGCTTTCTTT	CASSDQGGTEAFF
13	NA	TRBJ1-1	TRBV4-1	once	TGCGCCAGCAGCCGCCTCTGGAACACTGAAGCTTTCTTT	CASSRLWNTEAFF
13	TRBD2	TRBJ2-1	TRBV25-1	NA	TGTGCCAGCAAGGGACTAGCGATGGGTGAGCAGTTCTTC	CASKGLAMGEQFF